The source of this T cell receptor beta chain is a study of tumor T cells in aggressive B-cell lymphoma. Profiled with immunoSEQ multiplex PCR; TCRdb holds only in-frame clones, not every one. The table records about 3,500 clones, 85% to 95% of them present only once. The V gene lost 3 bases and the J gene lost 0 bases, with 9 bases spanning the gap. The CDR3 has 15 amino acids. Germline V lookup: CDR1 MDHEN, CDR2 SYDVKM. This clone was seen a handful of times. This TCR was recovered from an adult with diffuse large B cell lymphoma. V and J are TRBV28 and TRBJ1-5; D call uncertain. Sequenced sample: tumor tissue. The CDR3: CASSFPEGSNQPQHF. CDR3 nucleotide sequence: TGTGCCAGCAGTTTCCCCGAGGGTAGCAATCAGCCCCAGCATTTT.